The 26 T cell receptor beta chains in this list originate from one sample, sequenced in a study of blood T cell repertoires in COVID-19. Sequencing used immunoSEQ multiplex PCR; TCRdb keeps in-frame clones, though not all of them. The table includes 150,000 to 200,000 clones, about 91% detected once. The sequenced sample consisted of peripheral blood. The receptors derive from a woman between 25 and 40 years old with acute or convalescent COVID-19.

The chain combines TRBV25-1 with TRBJ1-2; D is undetermined. The CDR3 consists of 13 residues. Trimming shortened V by 0 bases and J by 5 bases, and 7 bases separated the two germline ends. The V gene's germline CDR1 is MGHDK and CDR2 SYGVNS. In nucleotides, the CDR3 is TGTGCCAGCAGTGAATACGGAGCTTATGGCTACACCTTC. This gives the protein CASSEYGAYGYTF.

The V call is TRBV5-1, the J call TRBJ2-5, with 7 bases fitting TRBD2. CDR3 length: 16 residues. V gave up 3 bases and J gave up 5 bases; unmatched junction bases: 13. CDR1 and CDR2 (germline): SGHRS, YFSETQ. CDR3 in DNA: TGCGCCAGCAGCTCCCTTCCCCAGGGTAGCGGGGAGACCCAGTACTTC. Translating gives CASSSLPQGSGETQYF.

The chain is built from TRBV7-9 and TRBJ2-1; a weak D match, TRBD1 (5 bases). V shed 1 base and J shed 9 bases, with 10 bases lying between them. Germline V gives CDR1 SEHNR, CDR2 FQNEAQ (reference sequence). This CDR3 has 13 amino acids. The CDR3 DNA follows: TGTGCCAGCAGCTTAGGGGGCCCTACTGAGCAGTTCTTC. Translating gives CASSLGGPTEQFF.

The rearrangement links TRBV7-8 to TRBJ2-1; TRBD2 matches at 8 bases. V was clipped by 1 base and J by 6 bases; unmatched bases: 8. The germline V gene encodes CDR1 SGHVS and CDR2 FQNEAQ. This CDR3 has 16 residues. In DNA form, the CDR3 reads TGTGCCAGCAGCTTAGGAGGCGCGGGAGGCCGCAATGAGCAGTTCTTC. It specifies CASSLGGAGGRNEQFF.

The genes are TRBV6-5 and TRBJ2-7; 9 nucleotides match TRBD2. In germline, CDR1 is MNHEY, CDR2 SVGAGI. V lost 6 bases to trimming and J lost 4 bases; unmatched junction nucleotides: 4. The CDR3 contains 13 residues. The CDR3 protein is CASRGTSLYEQYF. CDR3 coding DNA: TGTGCCAGCAGAGGGACTAGCCTATACGAGCAGTACTTC.

For this clone: At the DNA level, this CDR3 is encoded by other sequences in the same sample as well. The genes are TRBV28 and TRBJ1-5; 10 positions match TRBD1. V lost 3 bases, J lost 5 bases, and 1 base stayed unmatched. The CDR3 consists of 14 residues. CDR1 MDHEN and CDR2 SYDVKM come from the germline V gene. The chain's CDR3 is CASSFGTGDQPQHF. CDR3 nucleotides: TGTGCCAGCAGTTTTGGGACAGGGGATCAGCCCCAGCATTTT.

This chain uses TRBV7-9 with TRBJ2-1, with D possibly TRBD1 on 6 matching bases. V lost 5 bases to trimming and J lost 6 bases, with 11 bases between them. There are 13 residues in the CDR3. CDR1 is SEHNR, CDR2 FQNEAQ, per germline (reference sequence). CDR3 in DNA: TGTGCCAGCAGCGTCAGGGGATCCAATGAGCAGTTCTTC. As protein: CASSVRGSNEQFF.

The V call is TRBV14, the J call TRBJ2-1; D is unclear. Trimming took off 8 bases at V and 0 bases at J, with 11 bases between the two ends. CDR1 and CDR2 from the germline V gene are SGHDN and FVKESK. The CDR3 sequence is 14 residues long. The CDR3 reads CASQLSSSYNEQFF. In nucleotides, the CDR3 is TGTGCCAGCCAACTATCTAGCTCCTACAATGAGCAGTTCTTC.

This clone is a singleton in its sample. The rearrangement links TRBV30 to TRBJ1-5; 7 bases are shared with TRBD1. Trimming took 1 base from V and 0 from J; bases not matched to a gene: 6. The CDR3 covers 16 residues. Per germline, CDR1 GTSNPN and CDR2 SVGIG (reference sequence). DNA of the CDR3: TGTGCCTGGAGTGGGACAGGCTTTGTTAGCAATCAGCCCCAGCATTTT. Amino acid sequence: CAWSGTGFVSNQPQHF.

This chain joins TRBV28 and TRBJ1-2; D is possibly TRBD1 (5 bases). With 4 bases removed from V and 5 bases from J, the gap between germline ends came to 17 bases. The germline V gene has CDR1 MDHEN and CDR2 SYDVKM. This CDR3 has 15 residues. CDR3 region: CASSSVTVYVYGYTF. The CDR3 coding sequence is TGTGCCAGCAGTTCCGTGACAGTCTACGTTTATGGCTACACCTTC.

This chain links TRBV2 with TRBJ1-2, with D possibly being TRBD1 (6 bases). The germline CDR1 and CDR2 sequences are SNHLY and FYNNEI. This CDR3 has 10 residues. V lost 11 bases, J lost 8 bases, and 12 bases lay in between. CDR3 DNA: TGTGCCGGACGGACAGTAGGCTACACCTTC. This codes for CAGRTVGYTF.

The chain is built from TRBV12-5 and TRBJ2-3; possibly TRBD2 for D (6 bases). From germline, CDR1 is LGHNT and CDR2 FRNRAP. V lost 3 bases and J lost 4, with 17 bases in between. The CDR3 loop spans 16 amino acids. The CDR3 region is CASGFVTSGDADTQYF. Written as DNA, the CDR3 is TGTGCTAGTGGTTTCGTGACTAGTGGGGACGCAGATACGCAGTATTTT.

The V and J genes are TRBV5-5 and TRBJ1-2; no clear D. This CDR3 comprises 12 residues. Germline V gene data show CDR1 as SGHKS and CDR2 as YYEKEE (reference sequence). V gave up 8 bases and J gave up 1 base, with 9 bases separating them. DNA for the CDR3: TGTGCCAGTTCCCCAAATAACTATGGCTACACCTTC. Translation gives CASSPNNYGYTF.

V gene TRBV5-1 combines with J gene TRBJ2-2; D is possibly TRBD1 (5 bases). V was clipped by 2 bases and J by 6 bases, with 17 bases between them. Per the germline V gene, CDR1 is SGHRS and CDR2 is YFSETQ. The CDR3 covers 16 residues. The DNA of the CDR3 is TGCGCCAGCAGCTTAGCCGGACACCAATTTTCCGGGGAGCTGTTTTTT. Its translation is CASSLAGHQFSGELFF.

This chain uses TRBV2 with TRBJ2-2; D remains unclear. The V end lost 8 bases, the J end lost 1 base, and 2 bases lay between the germline ends. Germline V gene lookup returns CDR1 SNHLY and CDR2 FYNNEI. The CDR3 totals 11 residues. The CDR3 region has the DNA TGTGCCAGCCAGAACACCGGGGAGCTGTTTTTT. The encoded protein is CASQNTGELFF.

The chain links TRBV18 to TRBJ1-1; D ambiguous. Trimming pared 8 bases from V and 5 bases from J, leaving 15 bases between. The germline V gene has CDR1 KGHSH and CDR2 LQKENI. The CDR3 spans 13 residues. CDR3 nucleotide sequence: TGTGCCAGCAAACGGGAGTTTCGGACTGAAGCTTTCTTT. Encoded protein: CASKREFRTEAFF.

For the CDR3, the DNA is TGCGCCAGCAGCCCGCGGGAGGGGAACACCGGGGAGCTGTTTTTT. It specifies CASSPREGNTGELFF. This rearrangement joins TRBV5-1 to TRBJ2-2; 9 bases fit TRBD2. The trim removed 4 bases at V and 1 base at J, leaving 2 bases unmatched. Per germline, CDR1 SGHRS and CDR2 YFSETQ. This CDR3 spans 15 amino acids.

The rearrangement links TRBV14 to TRBJ1-1; no clear D gene. The CDR3 extends over 15 amino acids. Germline CDR1 SGHDN, CDR2 FVKESK. Trimming cost V 4 bases and J 0 bases, with 12 bases left between them. The CDR3 protein is CASSLHRTLNTEAFF. CDR3 nucleotide sequence: TGTGCCAGCAGCCTTCACAGAACTTTGAACACTGAAGCTTTCTTT.

The rearrangement uses TRBV7-9 and TRBJ1-6, with D unclear. Germline assignment: CDR1 SEHNR and CDR2 FQNEAQ (reference sequence). Trimming stripped 5 bases from V and 10 bases from J, with 12 bases between. The length of the CDR3 is 13 residues. Here the CDR3 reads CASSTEGLSPLHF. The CDR3 DNA reads as TGTGCCAGCAGCACAGAGGGTTTATCACCCCTCCACTTT.

This clone was seen a few times. The chain links TRBV6-6 to TRBJ1-2; 7 positions match TRBD1. The CDR3 is made up of 14 amino acids. The germline gives CDR1 MNHNY, CDR2 SVGAGI (reference sequence). V shed 2 bases, J shed 3 bases, and the junction held 3 bases outside the gene matches. CDR3 region: CASSYRQGYYGYTF. The CDR3, as DNA: TGTGCCAGCAGTTACAGACAGGGATACTATGGCTACACCTTC.

The V call is TRBV12-3 or TRBV12-4, the J call TRBJ2-2, with 7 bases that match TRBD1. Trimming cost V 10 bases and J 8 bases; bases outside gene matches: 7. The CDR3 length is 12 residues. The CDR3 sequence: CATQGREGELFF. The CDR3 nucleotides read TGTGCCACACAGGGGAGAGAAGGGGAGCTGTTTTTT.

This clone was picked up one time. This chain joins TRBV28 and TRBJ2-5; TRBD1 agrees at 7 bases. Germline V gives CDR1 MDHEN, CDR2 SYDVKM. Germline trimming cut 7 bases from V and 5 bases from J; bases unmatched to any gene: 13. The CDR3 loop spans 15 amino acids. DNA of the CDR3: TGTGCCAGCAAGGGGGCGGCCCGGGGCCAGGAGACCCAGTACTTC. Its translation is CASKGAARGQETQYF.

V is TRBV5-5 and J is TRBJ1-1; D is unclear. This CDR3 has 15 amino acids. Germline values: CDR1 SGHKS, CDR2 YYEKEE (reference sequence). Trimming left V 0 bases short and J 1 base short, with 10 bases between. The CDR3 DNA reads as TGTGCCAGCAGCTTGGGCGGGTCGAAGAACACTGAAGCTTTCTTT. As protein: CASSLGGSKNTEAFF.

The V call is TRBV6-5, the J call TRBJ2-3; D is unclear. Deletions cut 0 bases from V and 5 bases from J, with 12 bases between. CDR3 length: 15 residues. Germline CDR1 MNHEY, CDR2 SVGAGI. CDR3 amino acids: CASSYSGATGDTQYF. The CDR3 nucleotides are TGTGCCAGCAGTTACTCAGGAGCCACCGGAGATACGCAGTATTTT.

V gene TRBV5-1 combines with J gene TRBJ1-2, with D possibly being TRBD1 (5 bases). The CDR3 sequence is 12 residues long. Germline loops: CDR1 SGHRS, CDR2 YFSETQ. With 7 bases removed from V and 2 bases from J, the gap between germline ends came to 9 bases. The CDR3 DNA follows: TGCGCCAGCTCCCAGGGAAACTATGGCTACACCTTC. This gives the protein CASSQGNYGYTF.

This rearrangement joins TRBV11-2 to TRBJ2-3, with D possibly being TRBD2 (6 bases). CDR3 length: 18 residues. Looked up from germline, CDR1 is SGHAT and CDR2 is FQNNGV. V was shortened by 5 bases and J by 0 bases, with 21 bases between the two germline ends. DNA of the CDR3: TGTGCCAGCAGCCGATCAGCCGGGGGACCTACTAGCACAGATACGCAGTATTTT. Amino acids: CASSRSAGGPTSTDTQYF.